This entry lists 24 T cell receptor beta chains sequenced from one sample in a study of T cells in women clearing cervical HPV infection. Data came from immunoSEQ multiplex PCR; TCRdb stores just in-frame clones and leaves some out. The table lists about 31,000 clones. Sequences were obtained from blood buffy coat. The receptors were sampled from a woman aged 18-70 years with a cervical HPV16 infection that either progressed to CIN3+ or cleared (not recorded which).

The sequenced part of the CDR3 DNA is TGTGCCAGCAGGCTAACAGGGCGAGGCACCGGGGAG. Encoded protein: CASRLTGRGTGE. The CDR3 reads in full as CASRLTGRGTGELFF. The rearrangement joins TRBV7-3 to TRBJ2-2; tentatively, D is TRBD1 (6 bases). Read coverage stops 3 residues before the CDR3 terminus; the germline J gene supplies the remainder. Germline loops: CDR1 SGHTA, CDR2 FQGTGA. With 6 bases removed from V and 4 bases from J, the gap between germline ends came to 15 bases. The CDR3 consists of 15 residues.

Concerning this clone itself: The read ends 3 residues shy of where the CDR3 ends; the end is completed using the germline J gene. The gene calls are TRBV20-1 and TRBJ2-1, with 13 bases lining up with TRBD2. J gave up 0 bases and V 3 bases, and 14 bases lay outside the gene matches. This CDR3 region has 20 residues. Germline-derived CDR1 and CDR2 are DFQATT and SNEGSKA (reference sequence). CDR3 protein: CSASSIPGLAGYSSYNEQFF. The sequenced CDR3 bases are TGCAGTGCTAGTAGCATACCGGGACTAGCGGGGTATAGCTCCTACAATGAG.

With regard to this clone: The read finishes 3 residues shy of the CDR3 end, and the germline J gene is used to complete it. V usage is TRBV7-8 and J usage is TRBJ2-7; tentative D call: TRBD1 (5 bases). V lost 5 bases to trimming and J lost 1 base, with 15 bases between them. Germline V gene sequence: CDR1 SGHVS, CDR2 FQNEAQ. The CDR3 has 15 amino acids. The sequenced CDR3 bases are TGTGCCAGCAGCACCAAGGACGGACATTCCTACGAG. This gives the protein CASSTKDGHSYE. In full, the CDR3 reads CASSTKDGHSYEQYF.

With respect to this clone: The missing CDR3 end, 3 residues past where the read stops, is filled in from the germline J gene. The V call is TRBV6-1, the J call TRBJ2-4; 8 bases fit TRBD1. The germline V gene encodes CDR1 MNHNS and CDR2 SASEGT. The CDR3 contains 14 residues. CDR3 protein: CASSEEGTGRGQYF. Partial CDR3 DNA: TGTGCCAGCAGTGAGGAAGGGACAGGAAGAGGT.

A word on this clone: The CDR3 end falls 3 residues outside the read, so it is completed with the germline J gene. The chain links TRBV5-1 to TRBJ1-3; D gene uncertain. The CDR3 is made up of 15 amino acids. CDR1 is SGHRS, CDR2 YFSETQ, per germline. The germline V and J ends were trimmed by 0 bases and 0 bases, with 7 bases remaining between them. This CDR3 reads CASSLGSNSGNTIYF. Partial CDR3 DNA: TGCGCCAGCAGCTTGGGGTCTAACTCTGGAAACACC.

Comment on this clone: The read comes to an end 3 residues before the CDR3 does, leaving the germline J gene to fill in the end. This chain uses TRBV12-3 or TRBV12-4 with TRBJ2-2, with 14 bases that match TRBD2. The V gene end was trimmed by 3 bases and the J gene end by 7 bases; junction bases not matched to a gene: 7. The CDR3 spans 17 residues. The sequenced CDR3 bases are TGTGCCAGCAGTTTTGCGGGGACTAGCGGGAGTGGCGGGGAG. It specifies CASSFAGTSGSGGE. The whole CDR3 sequence reads CASSFAGTSGSGGELFF.

Regarding this clone: The read ends 3 residues early relative to the CDR3; the germline J gene fills the gap. V and J are TRBV24-1 and TRBJ2-3, with D uncertain. The germline gives CDR1 KGHDR, CDR2 SFDVKD. This CDR3 is 16 amino acids long. Trimming took off 4 bases at V and 1 base at J, with 14 bases between the two ends. Incomplete CDR3 DNA: TGTGCCACCAGTGACCCAAAGACAAAAGGCACAGATACG. Protein: CATSDPKTKGTDT. The complete CDR3 sequence is CATSDPKTKGTDTQYF.

In regard to this clone: The missing CDR3 end, 3 residues past where the read stops, is filled in from the germline J gene. The gene calls are TRBV5-1 and TRBJ2-5; 8 nucleotides agree with TRBD2. The CDR3 consists of 16 residues. Germline V gene data show CDR1 as SGHRS and CDR2 as YFSETQ. The CDR3 DNA, read in part, is TGCGCCAGCAGCACGGCAGCGGGAGCCTCTATTATCACC. This sequence encodes CASSTAAGASIIT. The whole CDR3 sequence is CASSTAAGASIITQYF.

CDR3 sequence reads: CASSPGLLAGELFF. CDR3 DNA (partial): TGTGCCAGCAGCCCGGGGTTGTTGGCCGGGGAG. The V gene is TRBV7-8, the J gene TRBJ2-2; D might be TRBD2 (5 bases). The sequenced fragment ends 3 residues before the CDR3 boundary, so the rest is inferred from the germline J gene. V was cut by 5 bases and J by 6 bases, with 13 bases left in between. This CDR3 is built from 14 residues. The germline gives CDR1 SGHVS, CDR2 FQNEAQ.

A note on this clone: Coverage ceases 3 residues before the CDR3 finishes, and the germline J gene fills in the end. This same CDR3 is encoded by further DNA sequences in the sample. The rearrangement links TRBV6-2 or TRBV6-3 to TRBJ2-7, with 7 bases that match TRBD1. CDR1 MNHEY and CDR2 SVGEGT come from the germline V gene. This CDR3 contains 15 residues. The J segment lost 2 bases and the V segment lost 6 bases, leaving 10 bases of the junction unmatched. The CDR3 reads CASRNTGADTYEQYF. The CDR3 bases that were read are TGTGCCAGCAGAAATACAGGGGCCGATACCTACGAG.

On this clone: The read falls 3 residues short of the CDR3 end, and the missing part is taken from the germline J gene. The genes are TRBV30 and TRBJ2-1, with D tentatively TRBD2 (6 bases). Trimming shortened V by 2 bases and J by 4 bases, and 15 bases separated the two germline ends. The CDR3 extends over 15 amino acids. CDR1 and CDR2 from the germline V gene are GTSNPN and SVGIG (reference sequence). Here the CDR3 reads CAWSTGLADYNEQFF. The part of the CDR3 DNA that was read is TGTGCCTGGAGTACGGGACTCGCGGATTACAATGAG. Full variable domain (outside the CDR3, taken from reference TRBV30 and TRBJ2-1): SQTIHQWPATLVQPVGSPLSLECTVEGTSNPNLYWYRQAAGRGLQLLFYSVGIGQISSEVPQNLSASRPQDRQFILSSKKLLLSDSGFYLCAWSTGLADYNEQFFGPGTRLTVL.

Partial CDR3 DNA: TGTGCCAGCAGTGCTAGGGTCCCGACGGGGCAGCCC. Translating gives CASSARVPTGQP. The entire CDR3 sequence reads CASSARVPTGQPQHF. The chain links TRBV6-1 to TRBJ1-5, with D unresolved. The sequence runs out 3 residues before the end of the CDR3; the remainder is reconstructed from the germline J gene. Germline V gene lookup returns CDR1 MNHNS and CDR2 SASEGT. Trimming removed 4 bases from V and 7 bases from J, with 17 bases in between. The CDR3 covers 15 residues.

Regarding this clone: The sequence runs out 3 residues before the end of the CDR3; the remainder is reconstructed from the germline J gene. The chain uses TRBV7-7 and TRBJ2-7; 11 bases match TRBD2. Trimming removed 5 bases from V and 3 bases from J; junction bases left unmatched: 6. Germline V lookup: CDR1 SSHAT, CDR2 FNYEAQ (reference sequence). This CDR3 has 15 residues. The sequenced CDR3 bases are TGTGCCAGCAGCGAAGGGACTAGCGGACTCTACGAG. It is translated as CASSEGTSGLYE. The CDR3 in its entirety is CASSEGTSGLYEQYF.

About this clone: The read ends 3 residues before the CDR3 terminus; that terminus is restored from the germline J gene. Other DNA variants within this sample encode the same CDR3. The chain is built from TRBV2 and TRBJ1-5, with TRBD1 as a possible D gene (5 bases). V was trimmed by 5 bases and J by 1 base, leaving 12 bases between them. Germline assignment: CDR1 SNHLY and CDR2 FYNNEI. The CDR3 has 15 amino acids. CDR3 amino acids: CASSPQGGSNQPQHF. The covered CDR3 bases are TGTGCCAGCAGTCCGCAGGGAGGGAGCAATCAGCCC.

With respect to this clone: With the read ending 3 residues before the CDR3 end, the germline J gene is used to fill in that end. The chain couples TRBV5-6 to TRBJ1-1; TRBD1 matches at 8 bases. CDR1 and CDR2 from the germline V gene are SGHDT and YYEEEE. The CDR3 spans 14 residues. The DNA read from the CDR3 is TGTGCCAGCAGCTTGGCCGGGACAGGCGACGAA. This translates into CASSLAGTGDE. The full-length CDR3 reads as CASSLAGTGDEAFF.

About this clone: The read terminates 3 residues ahead of where the CDR3 ends, so the germline J gene completes it. J is TRBJ1-3 and V is TRBV5-1; 7 bases map to TRBD1. Germline values: CDR1 SGHRS, CDR2 YFSETQ. Losses at the gene ends were 3 bases for V and 4 bases for J; bases not matched to a gene: 7. The CDR3 has 15 residues. The CDR3 reads CASSSTGVVGNTIYF. The DNA read from the CDR3 is TGCGCCAGCAGCTCTACAGGGGTGGTCGGAAACACC.

To note about this clone: The observed sequence ends 3 residues before the CDR3 terminus, with the missing tail filled in from the germline J gene. The chain joins TRBV7-2 to TRBJ1-2, with TRBD1 matching 7 bases. Germline V gene lookup returns CDR1 SGHTA and CDR2 FQGNSA. The CDR3 spans 14 residues. The DNA read from the CDR3 is TGTGCCAGCAGCCTACCGACAGGGTACCATGAC. Protein product: CASSLPTGYHD. Given in full, the CDR3 is CASSLPTGYHDYTF.

Turning to this clone: The DNA ends 3 residues before the CDR3 does, and the rest of the CDR3 is filled in from the germline J gene. The chain links TRBV12-3 or TRBV12-4 to TRBJ1-5; no clear D. The CDR3 is 14 amino acids. V was pared by 5 bases and J by 3 bases, with 11 bases between. The sequenced CDR3 bases are TGTGCCAGCAGTCTCCGGGTCCTCAATCAGCCC. It encodes CASSLRVLNQP. From start to end, the CDR3 is CASSLRVLNQPQHF.

About this clone itself: The CDR3 goes on 3 residues after the read ends, and that part is filled in from the germline J gene. The chain is built from TRBV11-2 and TRBJ1-3; D unclear. Trimming shortened V by 0 bases and J by 0 bases, and 6 bases separated the two germline ends. This CDR3 has 15 residues. CDR1 and CDR2 (germline): SGHAT, FQNNGV. This CDR3 reads CASSLEGISGNTIYF. The covered CDR3 bases are TGTGCCAGCAGCTTAGAAGGCATCTCTGGAAACACC.

Comments on this clone: The missing CDR3 end, 3 residues past where the read stops, is filled in from the germline J gene. The rearrangement uses TRBV10-1 and TRBJ2-2; a possible D gene is TRBD1 (6 bases). This CDR3 contains 15 residues. Trimming removed 8 bases from V and 0 bases from J, with 13 bases in between. CDR1 is WNHNN and CDR2 is SYGVQD in the germline V gene (reference sequence). CDR3 sequence: CASPTDSSNTGELFF. Partial CDR3 DNA: TGCGCCAGCCCGACGGACAGTTCGAACACCGGGGAG.

Concerning this clone: The read terminates 3 residues ahead of where the CDR3 ends, so the germline J gene completes it. This rearrangement joins TRBV2 to TRBJ1-4, with D possibly being TRBD1 (5 bases). Per germline, CDR1 SNHLY and CDR2 FYNNEI. The CDR3 totals 12 residues. The CDR3 region is CASRGGNSPLFF. CDR3 DNA, as far as it was read: TGTGCCAGCAGGGGGGGGAATTCACCA. Variable domain in full (rest from reference TRBV2 and TRBJ1-4): EPEVTQTPSHQVTQMGQEVILRCVPISNHLYFYWYRQILGQKVEFLVSFYNNEISEKSEIFDDQFSVERPDGSNFTLKIRSTKLEDSAMYFCASRGGNSPLFFGSGTQLSVL.

For this clone: The read terminates 3 residues ahead of where the CDR3 ends, so the germline J gene completes it. The chain joins TRBV11-3 to TRBJ2-7; D ambiguous. The CDR3 is 13 amino acids. V was trimmed by 1 base and J by 0 bases, leaving 4 bases between them. Germline lookup yields CDR1 SGHNT and CDR2 YENEEA. Partial CDR3 DNA: TGTGCCAGCAGCTTAGTTCGCTCCTACGAG. This codes for CASSLVRSYE. The entire CDR3 sequence reads CASSLVRSYEQYF.

Worth noting for this clone: The read halts 3 residues ahead of the CDR3 end, with the missing end drawn from the germline J gene. The rearrangement links TRBV6-4 to TRBJ1-1, with D maybe TRBD1 (5 bases). The germline V gene encodes CDR1 MRHNA and CDR2 SNTAGT. V was clipped by 5 bases and J by 5 bases, with 15 bases between them. The CDR3 consists of 14 residues. The part of the CDR3 DNA that was read is TGTGCCAGCAGTCAGGGCAGTTTGGGGACTGAA. Its protein is CASSQGSLGTE. The full CDR3 reads CASSQGSLGTEAFF.

Notes on this clone: Coverage ceases 3 residues before the CDR3 finishes, and the germline J gene fills in the end. The V gene is TRBV5-1, the J gene TRBJ2-1; a possible D gene is TRBD1 (5 bases). Trimming left V 0 bases short and J 3 bases short, with 10 bases between. There are 15 residues in the CDR3. The germline CDR1 and CDR2 sequences are SGHRS and YFSETQ. CDR3 loop: CASSLGQSFYNEQFF. The CDR3 DNA, read in part, is TGCGCCAGCAGCTTGGGACAGTCCTTCTACAATGAG. Filled out from reference TRBV5-1 and TRBJ2-1, the complete variable domain reads KAGVTQTPRYLIKTRGQQVTLSCSPISGHRSVSWYQQTPGQGLQFLFEYFSETQRNKGNFPGRFSGRQFSNSRSEMNVSTLELGDSALYLCASSLGQSFYNEQFFGPGTRLTVL.